These 2 T cell receptor beta chains were all obtained from the same sample, sequenced in a study of T cell repertoires in cytomegalovirus infection. Each CDR3 protein gets one entry after TCRdb re-called the reads with MiXCR. The table shows around 800,000 distinct CDR3 sequences, with approximately 30% occurring only once. These receptors lack a known antigen. The input for sequencing was cultured CD8+ T cells from PBMCs, taken from culture after CMV antigen stimulation. These receptors originate from a human donor in good health (CMV status not recorded). Some clones in this sample may be carry-over from other donors' samples.

CDR3 protein: CASSRRQMNQPQHF. In DNA form, the CDR3 reads TGTGCCAGTAGTCGACGACAAATGAATCAGCCCCAGCATTTT. V usage is TRBV19 and J usage is TRBJ1-5, with unresolved D. With 5 bases removed from V and 4 bases from J, the gap between germline ends came to 12 bases. CDR1 and CDR2 (germline): LNHDA, SQIVND (reference sequence). This CDR3 spans 14 amino acids. The whole variable domain, remainder taken from reference TRBV19 and TRBJ1-5, is DGGITQSPKYLFRKEGQNVTLSCEQNLNHDAMYWYRQDPGQGLRLIYYSQIVNDFQKGDIAEGYSVSREKKESFPLTVTSAQKNPTAFYLCASSRRQMNQPQHFGDGTRLSIL.

The chain combines TRBV6-5 with TRBJ2-5; TRBD2 matches at 15 bases. The ends lost 4 bases at V and 1 base at J; junction bases unmatched: 1. The CDR3 runs to 16 residues. Germline V gene sequence: CDR1 MNHEY, CDR2 SVGAGI. CDR3 DNA sequence: TGTGCCAGCAGTTGGGGACTAGCGGGGGGCCAAGAGACCCAGTACTTC. It specifies CASSWGLAGGQETQYF.